The clone carrying this T cell receptor beta chain was counted only a few times. Its antigen is unidentified. Sequencing of the DNA from cultured CD4+ T cells was carried out with the Oncomine TCR Beta short-read assay. A single record per CDR3 protein comes from TCRdb applying MiXCR to the PCR reads. The sample consists of around 11,000 distinct CDR3 sequences, about 38% of them appearing once. V lost 2 bases to trimming and J lost 5 bases; unmatched junction nucleotides: 4. The CDR3 length is 16 residues. From germline, CDR1 is LNHDA and CDR2 SQIVND (reference sequence). The data originate from a study of vaccination and CD4 T cells after COVID-19. At the level of the study: The makeup of the convalescents was six males and four females, two of them Hispanic.

Treatment of the sample: roughly 10-day PBMC culture with coronavirus spike peptide pools or control peptides (ViraFEST assay). Findings and limits, study-wide: A median of roughly 87% of reactive clones, in convalescent patients, became evident only post-vaccination.

The input for sequencing was CD4+ T cells from blood, cultured in vitro, taken after SARS-CoV-2 vaccination. The sequence was obtained from a human donor who had recovered from COVID-19. This chain uses TRBV19 with TRBJ2-5; 14 nucleotides agree with TRBD2. The CDR3 protein is CASSISGTSGSETQYF. CDR3 coding DNA: TGTGCCAGTAGTATATCCGGGACTAGCGGGAGTGAGACCCAGTACTTC.